The T cell receptor (beta chain) described here comes from a study of T cell repertoires in cytomegalovirus infection. Overall study context: Selection of CMV epitopes for the study included recently identified HLA-C-restricted and well-studied HLA-B-restricted ones.

This clonotype was detected only a few times. Its antigen is not identified. TCRdb called the reads again in MiXCR, with one record for every CDR3 protein. In the table there are about 78,000 distinct CDR3 sequences, roughly 39% of which are singletons. Sample: CD8+ T cells from cultured PBMCs, taken from culture after CMV antigen stimulation. The receptor was derived from a human donor in good health (CMV status not recorded). Some clones in this sample may be carry-over from other donors' samples.

CDR3 amino acids: CASSKGQGSQPQHF. The CDR3 nucleotides are TGTGCCAGCAGCAAAGGACAGGGGAGCCAGCCCCAGCATTTT. The chain carries TRBV7-6 and TRBJ1-5, with 9 bases lining up with TRBD1. CDR1 and CDR2 from the germline V gene are SGHVS and FNYEAQ. V gave up 5 bases and J gave up 7 bases; unmatched junction bases: 6. The CDR3 consists of 14 residues.